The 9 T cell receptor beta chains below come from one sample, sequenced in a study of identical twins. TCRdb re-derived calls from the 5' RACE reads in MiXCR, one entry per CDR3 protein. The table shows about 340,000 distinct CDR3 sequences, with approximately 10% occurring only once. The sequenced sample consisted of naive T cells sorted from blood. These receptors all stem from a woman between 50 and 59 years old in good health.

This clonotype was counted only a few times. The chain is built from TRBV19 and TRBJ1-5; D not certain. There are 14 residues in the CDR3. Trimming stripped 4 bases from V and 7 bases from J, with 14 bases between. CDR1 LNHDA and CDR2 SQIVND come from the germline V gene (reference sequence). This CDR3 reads CASSTPGWVQPQHF. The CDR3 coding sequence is TGTGCCAGTAGTACCCCGGGTTGGGTGCAGCCCCAGCATTTT.

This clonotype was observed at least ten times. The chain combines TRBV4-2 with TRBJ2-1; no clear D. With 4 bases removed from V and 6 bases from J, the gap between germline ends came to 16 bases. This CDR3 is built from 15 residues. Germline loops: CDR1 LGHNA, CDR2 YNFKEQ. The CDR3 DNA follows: TGTGCCAGCAGCCCGGTCGACATCACGGGCAATGAGCAGTTCTTC. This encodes CASSPVDITGNEQFF.

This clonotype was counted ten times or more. The DNA for the CDR3 is TGTGCCAGCAGCGACGGGGGGCGAGCGGGAGCAGAGACCCAGTACTTC. It specifies CASSDGGRAGAETQYF. This chain uses TRBV9 with TRBJ2-5; 8 positions match TRBD2. Trimming took 3 bases from V and 4 from J; bases not matched to a gene: 11. CDR1 and CDR2 from the germline V gene are SGDLS and YYNGEE. This CDR3 comprises 16 residues.

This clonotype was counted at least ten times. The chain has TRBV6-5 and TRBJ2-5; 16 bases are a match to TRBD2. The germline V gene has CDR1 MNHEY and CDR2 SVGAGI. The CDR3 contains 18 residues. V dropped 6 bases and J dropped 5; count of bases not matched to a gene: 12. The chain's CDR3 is CASSPGTSGRAIKETQYF. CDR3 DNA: TGTGCCAGCAGCCCCGGGACTAGCGGGAGGGCAATTAAGGAGACCCAGTACTTC.

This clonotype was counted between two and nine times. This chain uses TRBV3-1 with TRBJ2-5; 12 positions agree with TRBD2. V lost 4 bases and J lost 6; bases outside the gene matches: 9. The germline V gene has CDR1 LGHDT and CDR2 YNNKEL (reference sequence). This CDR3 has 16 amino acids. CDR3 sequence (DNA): TGTGCCAGCAGCCCGGGGCCGGGACTAGCGGGTCAGACCCAGTACTTC. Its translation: CASSPGPGLAGQTQYF.

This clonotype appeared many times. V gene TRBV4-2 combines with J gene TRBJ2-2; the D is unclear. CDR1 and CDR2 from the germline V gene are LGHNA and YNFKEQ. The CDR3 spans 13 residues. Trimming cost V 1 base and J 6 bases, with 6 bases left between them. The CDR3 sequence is CASSQGSAGELFF. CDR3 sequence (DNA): TGTGCCAGCAGCCAAGGCTCCGCCGGGGAGCTGTTTTTT.

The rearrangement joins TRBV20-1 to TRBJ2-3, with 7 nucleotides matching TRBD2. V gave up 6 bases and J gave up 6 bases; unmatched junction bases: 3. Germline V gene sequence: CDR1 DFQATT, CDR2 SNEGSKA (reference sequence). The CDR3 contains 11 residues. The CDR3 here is CSATAGDTQYF. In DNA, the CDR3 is TGCAGTGCCACAGCGGGGGATACGCAGTATTTT.

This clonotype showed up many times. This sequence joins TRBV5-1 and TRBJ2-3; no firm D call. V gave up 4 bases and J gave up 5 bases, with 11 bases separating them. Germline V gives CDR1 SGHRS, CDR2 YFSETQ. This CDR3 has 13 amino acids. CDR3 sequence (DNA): TGCGCCAGCAGCGTCGGGCTTGGAGATACGCAGTATTTT. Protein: CASSVGLGDTQYF.

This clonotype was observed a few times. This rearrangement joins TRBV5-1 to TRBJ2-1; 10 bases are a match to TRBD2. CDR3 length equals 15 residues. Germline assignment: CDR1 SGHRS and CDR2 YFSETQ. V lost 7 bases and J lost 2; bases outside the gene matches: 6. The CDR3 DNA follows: TGCGCCAGCTCACTAGCGGGGAGCCCCTACAATGAGCAGTTCTTC. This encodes CASSLAGSPYNEQFF. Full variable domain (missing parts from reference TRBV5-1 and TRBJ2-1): KAGVTQTPRYLIKTRGQQVTLSCSPISGHRSVSWYQQTPGQGLQFLFEYFSETQRNKGNFPGRFSGRQFSNSRSEMNVSTLELGDSALYLCASSLAGSPYNEQFFGPGTRLTVL.